This T cell receptor (beta chain) was identified during a study of cytomegalovirus exposure and HLA in healthy donors. This CDR3 comprises 23 residues. V shed 2 bases, J shed 0 bases, and the junction held 25 bases outside the gene matches. Germline loops: CDR1 SGHRS, CDR2 YFSETQ. In the PCR, 60 Vbeta and 13 Jbeta primers were used. Assay: immunoSEQ multiplex PCR; the TCRdb copy retains only in-frame clones and omits some. The sample consists of around 110,000 clones, around 81% of them appearing once. The sample taken for sequencing was PBMCs. V usage is TRBV5-1 and J usage is TRBJ2-1; 8 nucleotides match TRBD1. The TCR sequence derives from a woman aged 25 to 45 in good health and CMV-seronegative. CDR3: CASSFVETGVARSYFRSYNEQFF. The CDR3 DNA is TGCGCCAGCAGCTTCGTCGAGACAGGGGTCGCTCGTTCTTACTTCCGCTCCTACAATGAGCAGTTCTTC.